The present entry profiles one T cell receptor beta chain with its context. Generated by immunoSEQ multiplex PCR, the TCRdb table keeps only in-frame clones and is missing some. This sample has about 56,000 clones, with 89% found just once. The record originates from a study of blood T cell repertoires in COVID-19. CDR1 is GTSNPN and CDR2 is SVGIG in the germline V gene (reference sequence). This CDR3 contains 14 residues. V lost 4 bases to trimming and J lost 0 bases, with 7 bases between them. This TCR came from a woman aged 55-70 years with COVID-19, enrolled during active disease. The genes are TRBV30 and TRBJ1-6; no clear D. The sequencing input was peripheral blood. The CDR3 protein is CAWTGGSYNSPLHF. Written as DNA, the CDR3 is TGTGCCTGGACAGGAGGCTCCTATAATTCACCCCTCCACTTT.